This T cell receptor (beta chain) was captured by sequencing in a study of T cells in narcolepsy. Study-wide results and limits: Healthy controls reportedly lacked the autoreactive clonotypes serially found in patients' blood. HCRT-specific and TRIB2-specific autoreactive clonotypes appeared among same-patient CSF and blood CD4+ clonotypes. In some patient and control memory CD4+ samples, autoreactive clones were absent.

Data came from immunoSEQ multiplex PCR; TCRdb stores just in-frame clones and leaves some out. This sample has approximately 35,000 clones; 70% to 85% occur once, and the top ten carry 2% to 2.5%. This clone was counted only a few times. Its antigen is currently unknown. Trimming removed 5 bases at V and 3 bases at J, with 16 bases between. This CDR3 comprises 15 residues. Germline values: CDR1 SGHTA, CDR2 FQGTGA. Sequenced: memory (CD45RA-) CD4+ T cells from blood. The receptor was isolated from a human donor in good health. The genes are TRBV7-3 and TRBJ2-5; D gene unclear. CDR3 nucleotides: TGTGCCAGCAGCGCAAACCGGGCTCAGGAAGAGACCCAGTACTTC. Translation gives CASSANRAQEETQYF.